The 22 T cell receptor beta chains below come from one sample, sequenced in a study of tumor-infiltrating lymphocytes in localized non-small cell lung cancer (dated by TCRdb to the early 2020s). Receptor amplification or capture employed the immunoSEQ multiplex PCR assay. Entries here come from immuneACCESS through TCRdb and include only in-frame sequences with V and J called. Some clones fail to appear in such tables; in the studies checked, an unresolved V gene covers under half of the shortfall, and the cause of the remainder is unknown. A total of roughly 7,000 clones appear in this sample, 74% of them only once. The leading ten clones occupy roughly 6.9% of the sample. Sequenced: uninvolved lung tissue not adjacent to the tumor. The receptors were sampled from a human donor with non-small cell lung cancer.

This chain uses TRBV6-5 with TRBJ1-2; 8 bases fit TRBD1. Germline CDR1 and CDR2: MNHEY and SVGAGI. With 2 bases clipped from V and 2 bases from J, the junction kept 4 bases outside the gene matches. This CDR3 comprises 15 residues. The DNA of the CDR3 is TGTGCCAGCAGTTACGGGACAGGCGGAAACTATGGCTACACCTTC. Residues: CASSYGTGGNYGYTF.

The CDR3 DNA is TGTGCCAGTAGTATCGGGTTGGCCGGGGAGCTGTTTTTT. Residues: CASSIGLAGELFF. The chain employs TRBV19 and TRBJ2-2; unclear D gene. Trimming removed 3 bases from V and 6 bases from J, with 8 bases in between. The CDR3 sequence is 13 residues long. In germline, CDR1 is LNHDA, CDR2 SQIVND (reference sequence).

This clone was counted only a few times. The chain uses TRBV7-9 and TRBJ1-1; D is possibly TRBD1 (5 bases). CDR1 is SEHNR, CDR2 FQNEAQ, per germline (reference sequence). Trimming took off 2 bases at V and 11 bases at J, with 15 bases between the two ends. There are 13 residues in the CDR3. The CDR3 reads CASSLLLGRGAFF. The CDR3 bases are TGTGCCAGCAGCTTACTATTGGGACGCGGGGCTTTCTTT.

This clone has just a few counts. This rearrangement joins TRBV7-2 to TRBJ2-7; D gene ambiguous. Germline values: CDR1 SGHTA, CDR2 FQGNSA. The CDR3 is made up of 12 amino acids. Between the trimmed V and J ends, which lost 5 bases and 4 bases, there was a span of 9 bases. The CDR3 DNA reads as TGTGCCAGCAGCACCGATTTTTACGAGCAGTACTTC. It encodes CASSTDFYEQYF.

The gene calls are TRBV29-1 and TRBJ2-3; a weak D match, TRBD2 (8 bases). The germline V gene has CDR1 SQVTM and CDR2 ANQGSEA. The CDR3 loop spans 16 amino acids. Trimming cost V 3 bases and J 8 bases, with 24 bases left between them. The CDR3 DNA reads TGCAGCGTTGATTTCGGACTAGCATTCCAGGGGGGTACGCAGTATTTT. Its protein is CSVDFGLAFQGGTQYF.

V and J are TRBV5-8 and TRBJ2-7; TRBD1 or TRBD2 may be the D gene (6 bases each). V lost 4 bases, J lost 4 bases, and 12 bases lay in between. Germline-derived CDR1 and CDR2 are SGHTS and YDEGEE. The length of the CDR3 is 13 residues. For the CDR3, the DNA is TGTGCCAGCAGCCGGGAGACAGGTTACGAGCAGTACTTC. Protein product: CASSRETGYEQYF.

Only one count was recorded for this clone. This chain joins TRBV30 and TRBJ2-5; possible D gene TRBD2, 7 bases. V was cut by 2 bases and J by 2 bases, with 15 bases left in between. From germline, CDR1 is GTSNPN and CDR2 SVGIG (reference sequence). The CDR3 covers 15 residues. CDR3 sequence: CAWSRTGGQQETQYF. For the CDR3, the DNA is TGTGCCTGGAGTAGAACGGGGGGACAACAAGAGACCCAGTACTTC.

The V gene is TRBV6-5, the J gene TRBJ1-6; D gene ambiguous. Between the trimmed V and J ends, which lost 10 bases and 3 bases, there was a span of 16 bases. The V gene's germline CDR1 is MNHEY and CDR2 SVGAGI. This CDR3 is 15 amino acids long. The CDR3 here is CATTPSAGYNSPLHF. For the CDR3, the DNA is TGTGCCACCACCCCCTCAGCAGGCTATAATTCACCCCTCCACTTT.

The chain is built from TRBV14 and TRBJ2-7, with D perhaps TRBD1 (5 bases). Between the trimmed V and J ends, which lost 1 base and 3 bases, there was a span of 7 bases. This CDR3 region has 13 residues. Germline loops: CDR1 SGHDN, CDR2 FVKESK. The CDR3 sequence: CASSQVQGYEQYF. The CDR3 bases are TGTGCCAGCAGCCAAGTCCAGGGCTACGAGCAGTACTTC.

J is TRBJ1-4 and V is TRBV28; D unclear. Germline CDR1 is MDHEN and CDR2 is SYDVKM. Trimming cost V 3 bases and J 0 bases, with 5 bases left between them. CDR3 size: 14 residues. In DNA, the CDR3 is TGTGCCAGCAGTTTTTCGGCAACTAATGAAAAACTGTTTTTT. As protein: CASSFSATNEKLFF.

This chain uses TRBV10-3 with TRBJ1-6; 8 bases fit TRBD1. The V and J ends lost 6 bases and 5 bases, in that order; junction bases with no gene match: 3. This CDR3 comprises 14 residues. CDR1 and CDR2 from the germline V gene are ENHRY and SYGVKD. CDR3 DNA: TGTGCCATCAGGGACAGGGCCAATAATTCACCCCTCCACTTT. It is translated as CAIRDRANNSPLHF.

CDR3 region: CASSLTGYGYTF. CDR3 sequence (DNA): TGTGCCAGCAGTTTGACTGGTTATGGCTACACCTTC. The chain joins TRBV6-1 to TRBJ1-2; D uncertain. Germline lookup yields CDR1 MNHNS and CDR2 SASEGT. V shed 5 bases and J shed 5 bases, with 9 bases lying between them. The CDR3 is 12 amino acids.

In its sample, this clone is medium-sized. The chain uses TRBV30 and TRBJ1-1; a possible D gene is TRBD1 (5 bases). The germline V gene encodes CDR1 GTSNPN and CDR2 SVGIG (reference sequence). The CDR3 has 15 residues. Trimming took off 3 bases at V and 0 bases at J, with 14 bases between the two ends. CDR3 sequence (DNA): TGTGCCTGGAGCCCCTCAGGGCAGATGAACACTGAAGCTTTCTTT. Its protein is CAWSPSGQMNTEAFF.

The rearrangement uses TRBV19 and TRBJ1-6, with D hard to call. The germline V and J ends were trimmed by 5 bases and 9 bases, with 17 bases remaining between them. The CDR3 runs to 15 residues. CDR1 is LNHDA and CDR2 is SQIVND in the germline V gene (reference sequence). This CDR3 is CASSQQPYGGSPLHF. The CDR3, as DNA: TGTGCCAGTAGTCAACAGCCCTACGGCGGTTCACCCCTCCACTTT.

The V and J genes are TRBV7-2 and TRBJ2-2; D gene uncertain. This CDR3 has 13 residues. Germline CDR1 is SGHTA and CDR2 is FQGNSA. Trimming cost V 3 bases and J 9 bases, with 11 bases left between them. The CDR3 DNA sequence: TGTGCCAGCAGCTTTTTAGGCAGCCGGGAGCTGTTTTTT. Encoded protein: CASSFLGSRELFF.

V usage is TRBV6-5 and J usage is TRBJ2-7; 9 bases fit TRBD1. The CDR3 extends over 14 amino acids. Germline CDR1 MNHEY, CDR2 SVGAGI. J lost 5 bases, V lost 2 bases, and 4 bases had no gene match. The CDR3 sequence is CASSYPGTGNEQYF. CDR3 sequence (DNA): TGTGCCAGCAGTTACCCCGGGACAGGGAACGAGCAGTACTTC.

The V and J genes are TRBV5-4 and TRBJ1-1, with D unresolved. Germline V gene lookup returns CDR1 SGHNT and CDR2 YYREEE (reference sequence). The CDR3 spans 14 residues. Trimming removed 0 bases at V and 1 base at J, with 7 bases between. DNA of the CDR3: TGTGCCAGCAGCTTGGCGGGCACGAACACTGAAGCTTTCTTT. Translated: CASSLAGTNTEAFF.

V gene TRBV19 combines with J gene TRBJ1-2, with TRBD1 as a possible D gene (5 bases). Germline V gives CDR1 LNHDA, CDR2 SQIVND (reference sequence). The CDR3 is 12 amino acids. The germline V and J ends were trimmed by 3 bases and 12 bases, with 14 bases remaining between them. CDR3 protein: CASSIDGGEDTF. CDR3 coding DNA: TGTGCCAGTAGTATCGATGGGGGAGAAGACACCTTC.

The J gene is TRBJ1-1, the V gene TRBV7-2; D gene unclear. Germline values: CDR1 SGHTA, CDR2 FQGNSA. The CDR3 sequence is 11 residues long. V was cut by 7 bases and J by 3 bases, with 6 bases left in between. The CDR3 DNA is TGTGCCAGCACCTTTTACACTGAAGCTTTCTTT. Amino acids: CASTFYTEAFF.

The V call is TRBV19, the J call TRBJ1-1; 9 nucleotides line up with TRBD1. V lost 4 bases, J lost 6 bases, and 6 bases stayed unmatched. The CDR3 totals 14 residues. The germline V gene has CDR1 LNHDA and CDR2 SQIVND (reference sequence). The CDR3 sequence is CASSNTGGSAEAFF. For the CDR3, the DNA is TGTGCCAGTAGTAATACAGGGGGCTCCGCTGAAGCTTTCTTT.

V usage is TRBV28 and J usage is TRBJ1-5, with TRBD1 as a possible D gene (6 bases). Germline assignment: CDR1 MDHEN and CDR2 SYDVKM. This CDR3 comprises 16 residues. V lost 5 bases, J lost 3 bases, and 17 bases lay in between. This CDR3 is CASSPLRGSDNQPQHF. The DNA for the CDR3 is TGTGCCAGCAGTCCCCTGAGGGGGAGCGACAATCAGCCCCAGCATTTT.

This chain links TRBV6-4 with TRBJ2-1; D uncertain. CDR3 length: 14 amino acids. The V and J ends lost 2 bases and 6 bases respectively, with 11 bases between them. The germline CDR1 and CDR2 sequences are MRHNA and SNTAGT. The CDR3 bases are TGTGCCAGCAGTGACCCCCCCCTAGTCAATGAGCAGTTCTTC. It yields the protein CASSDPPLVNEQFF.